The present TCR beta chain was sequenced within a study of T cell repertoires in cytomegalovirus infection. Study-level information: Public TCR beta signature analysis indicated the presence of both CMV infection and matching HLA type. Whole-study findings and limits: Adding up the frequency of public TCR beta families identified people who carried CMV plus the relevant HLA.

MiXCR, run by TCRdb on the reads, gives a single entry per CDR3 protein. Among some 400,000 distinct CDR3 sequences listed, about a sixth were seen once. Trimming pared 2 bases from V and 6 bases from J, leaving 5 bases between. The CDR3 is 12 amino acids. CDR1 and CDR2 (germline): SEHNR, FQNEAQ (reference sequence). In this sample, this clonotype turned up many times. Its antigen is undetermined. The receptor was derived from a human donor in good health (CMV status not recorded). Some clones in this sample may be carry-over from other donors' samples. Sequenced input: PBMCs. The chain carries TRBV7-9 and TRBJ1-3; no definite D call. The CDR3: CASSLSENTIYF. CDR3 sequence (DNA): TGTGCCAGCAGCTTATCCGAAAACACCATATATTTT.